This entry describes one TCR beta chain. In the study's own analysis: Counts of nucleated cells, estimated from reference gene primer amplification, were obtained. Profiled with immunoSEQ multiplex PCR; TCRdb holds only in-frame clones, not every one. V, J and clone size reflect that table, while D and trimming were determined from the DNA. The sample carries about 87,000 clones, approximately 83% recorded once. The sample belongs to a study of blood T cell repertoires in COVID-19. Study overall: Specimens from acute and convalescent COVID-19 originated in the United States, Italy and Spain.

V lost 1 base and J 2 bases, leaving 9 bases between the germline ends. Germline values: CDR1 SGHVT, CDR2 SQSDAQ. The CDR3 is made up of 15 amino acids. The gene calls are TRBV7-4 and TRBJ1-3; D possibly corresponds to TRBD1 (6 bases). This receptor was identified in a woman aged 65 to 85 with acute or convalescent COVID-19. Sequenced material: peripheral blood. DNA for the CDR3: TGTGCCAGCAGCTTAGAAGGGGACACTGGAAACACCATATATTTT. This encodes CASSLEGDTGNTIYF.